This T cell receptor beta chain appears in the sequencing data of a study of T-cell memory formation after mild COVID-19. Across the study: TCR clusters largely stayed donor specific.

For this clonotype: Antigen unknown.

TCRdb processed the 5' RACE reads anew with MiXCR; each CDR3 protein has one entry. Here the sample spans some 290,000 distinct CDR3 sequences, 15% to 20% being singletons. General observations from the study: Memory from before infection featured some responding clones, which suggests cross-reactive memory joined. Balance between CD4 and CD8 was seen in clones contracting day 15 to 85, and a CD4+ lean was seen in later expanders. Shrinking CD4+ clones were chiefly CM and EM; CD8+ ones were chiefly EMRA.

The TCR sequence derives from a man aged 18 to 30 who had mild COVID-19 (a few samples of this study predate the infection). Cell type and time point are not known. Sequencing was performed on PBMCs or a T cell subset sorted from them (not recorded which).

Written as DNA, the CDR3 is TGTGCCAGCAGTGTTCCGAGCTCTGGAAACACCATATATTTT. Its translation is CASSVPSSGNTIYF. The genes are TRBV2 and TRBJ1-3; D gene unclear. The CDR3 totals 14 residues. Germline V gene data show CDR1 as SNHLY and CDR2 as FYNNEI. Between the trimmed V and J ends, which lost 4 bases and 0 bases, there was a span of 7 bases.